The rows below give T cell receptor beta chains drawn from one sample of a study of graft-versus-host responses after intestinal transplantation. Sequencing was performed with immunoSEQ multiplex PCR; in TCRdb, only in-frame clones are kept and a portion is missing. Among more than 40,000 clones, about 95% were seen once, and the ten largest hold under 0.3%. Their antigens remain unidentified. Sequenced here: unstimulated CD8+ T cells sorted from spleen or lymph node cells, sampled before transplant. These TCRs come from a human donor who was the organ donor for an intestinal transplant. The conserved cysteine and the conserved F or W are not part of the CDR3 here. Rows may omit the clone size; those that give it use once, few, many or a size class.

>TRBV27|NA
ASSFIGGNTEAF
>TRBV9|NA
ASSVGTGQSYEQY
>TRBV7-8|NA
ASSSGIQETQY
>TRBV18|NA
ASSPIGTGVFEGYT
>TRBV30|NA
AWSVMAGGKGGYT
>TRBV6-1|NA
ASSESYLDRGDEQY
>TRBV27|NA
ASSFVFAYEQY
>TRBV28|once
ASSPTRTGVNYGYT
>TRBV4-2|once
ASSQDQGIGYGYT
>TRBV9|NA
ASQINYGYT
>TRBV4-3|NA
ASSQDGRGFDEQY
>TRBV30|once
AWRTGGVDTEAF
>TRBV2|NA
ASSEIGGAPDGYT
>TRBV2|NA
ASSVGGEQY
>TRBV10-3|NA
AIGGTAGGVGTGELF
>TRBV5-8|NA
ASSPTDREGFLQPQH
>TRBV5-5|NA
ASSLGQGGEAF
>TRBV27|NA
ASSLLSYSGGAGETQY
>TRBV28|NA
ASSRATSIYEQY
>TRBV2|NA
ASTVGQGMYTDTQY
>TRBV4-2|NA
ASSQVGLGGVDEQY
>TRBV13|NA
ASSLDGQMNTEAF
>TRBV7-9|NA
ASSPQASYEQY
>TRBV29-1|NA
SVDQEASRSYNEQF
>TRBV27|few
ASSPRTGHPEKLF
>TRBV28|NA
ATALRGRNTEAF
>TRBV5-1|NA
ASSAGQVTNYEQY
>TRBV11-1|NA
ASSDSGIYNEQF
>TRBV4-1|NA
ASSQVRAGGELF
>TRBV10-2|once
ASSTDTQY
>TRBV5-6|NA
ASSFRTVINYGYT
>TRBV5-1|NA
ASSLAAGEGLKAF
>TRBV11-3|NA
ASRRRGESYEQY
>TRBV27|NA
ASSRTGAYSNQPQH
>TRBV10-3|NA
AIQALHSYEQY
>TRBV11-2|NA
ASSLSDTTYEQY
>TRBV4-3|once
ASSQAAGLAQSNEQF
>TRBV7-6|NA
ASSSRQGDTEAF
>TRBV7-9|NA
ASSLQGYSLNTDTQY
>TRBV9|NA
ASSVATETANTGELF
>TRBV7-2|NA
ASSLDQGQETQY
>TRBV13|NA
ASSLGALGGAAEAF
>TRBV5-6|NA
ASSRGTGEYSNQPQH
>TRBV4-1|NA
ASSQAMEIPYEQY
>TRBV27|NA
ASSLVWGGNGYT
>TRBV5-4|NA
ASSLASGASAYEQY
>TRBV25-1|NA
ASSKRDGMRETQY
>TRBV4-3|NA
ASSQDSRDSYNSPLH
>TRBV5-8|few
ASSLGTEQY
>TRBV27|NA
ASSDPSPGADTQY
>TRBV7-2|NA
ASSPGTGANYGYT
>TRBV4-1|NA
ASSQVKRGGYEQY
>TRBV28|NA
ASSPYSTGVGNSPLH
>TRBV28|NA
ASSLGAPSYEQY